The rows below give T cell receptor beta chains drawn from one sample of a study of human T cells and chemical hapten exposure. Via MiXCR, TCRdb re-called the RACE reads, giving one row per CDR3 protein. The sample lists about 85,000 distinct CDR3 sequences, 7.5% to 9.5% occurring once. The source material was whole blood, sampled in connection with sensitization to the hapten diphenylcyclopropenone (DPC). The receptors shown here come from a man in his forties or fifties with alopecia areata. Some clones in this sample may be carry-over from other donors' samples. Each CDR3 is given with its conserved first and last residue. The D gene is left open where the match is weak. Not every row has a clone size; where given, it reads once, few, many or a size class.

clone size	V gene	J gene	D gene	CDR3 protein	CDR3 DNA
.	TRBV29-1	TRBJ1-3	TRBD1	CSVEDKGQAAGNTIYF	TGCAGCGTTGAAGATAAGGGACAGGCGGCTGGAAACACCATATATTTT
many	TRBV10-3	TRBJ1-2	.	CAISEEQEDGYTF	TGTGCCATCAGTGAAGAACAGGAAGATGGCTACACCTTC
few	TRBV28	TRBJ1-2	TRBD1	CASSLIQGAKLGGYTF	TGTGCCAGCAGTTTAATACAGGGGGCTAAGCTGGGTGGCTACACCTTC
.	TRBV5-1	TRBJ1-2	.	CASSANTLPGNNYGYTF	TGCGCCAGCAGCGCAAATACACTCCCAGGGAATAACTATGGCTACACCTTC
.	TRBV10-3	TRBJ2-1	TRBD2	CAISELAGVNEQFF	TGTGCCATCAGTGAACTAGCGGGAGTTAATGAGCAGTTCTTC
.	TRBV5-1	TRBJ2-5	.	CASSGMTAEKETQYF	TGCGCCAGCAGCGGGATGACAGCTGAAAAAGAGACCCAGTACTTC
few	TRBV5-1	TRBJ2-7	TRBD2	CASSLAAGSGVYEQYF	TGCGCCAGCAGCTTGGCCGCCGGTAGCGGGGTATACGAGCAGTACTTC
many	TRBV7-9	TRBJ2-5	.	CASSLALLGETQYF	TGTGCCAGCAGCTTAGCTTTACTGGGGGAGACCCAGTACTTC
many	TRBV27	TRBJ2-1	.	CASSLSRGRGSSNEQFF	TGTGCCAGCAGTTTATCGCGTGGCAGGGGTTCTTCCAATGAGCAGTTCTTC
many	TRBV6-2/TRBV6-3	TRBJ1-2	TRBD1	CASRGINYGYTF	TGTGCCTCCAGGGGGATTAACTATGGCTACACCTTC
many	TRBV6-2/TRBV6-3	TRBJ1-1	TRBD1	CASSQGQKAFF	TGTGCCAGCAGCCAGGGACAGAAAGCTTTCTTT
.	TRBV5-4	TRBJ1-1	TRBD1	CASSQRDRDRPEAFF	TGTGCCAGCAGCCAAAGAGACAGGGATCGGCCTGAAGCTTTCTTT
many	TRBV6-5	TRBJ2-3	.	CASSNLRATDTQYF	TGTGCCAGCAGTAACCTCAGGGCCACAGATACGCAGTATTTT
few	TRBV2	TRBJ1-2	.	CASSAGTVNYGYTF	TGTGCCAGCAGTGCGGGGACCGTTAACTATGGCTACACCTTC
many	TRBV20-1	TRBJ2-1	.	CGKKRTVYNEQFF	TGCGGGAAGAAAAGGACAGTCTACAATGAGCAGTTCTTC
many	TRBV27	TRBJ2-5	.	CASSYQGMETQYF	TGTGCCAGCAGTTATCAGGGGATGGAGACCCAGTACTTC
many	TRBV7-9	TRBJ1-1	.	CASSLGWGTTEAFF	TGTGCCAGCAGCTTAGGTTGGGGTACGACTGAAGCTTTCTTT
few	TRBV7-8	TRBJ2-3	TRBD2	CASSLVFFSGRIDTQYF	TGTGCCAGCAGCTTAGTTTTCTTTAGCGGGAGGATAGATACGCAGTATTTT
many	TRBV7-8	TRBJ1-1	.	CASSLATGNRPEAFF	TGTGCCAGCAGCTTAGCAACAGGGAATAGGCCTGAAGCTTTCTTT
.	TRBV5-5	TRBJ2-1	TRBD2	CASSLGLAGGPRSYNEQFF	TGTGCCAGCAGCTTGGGGTTAGCGGGAGGGCCTAGGTCCTACAATGAGCAGTTCTTC
once	TRBV29-1	TRBJ1-2	.	CSVDDPWEANYGYTF	TGCAGCGTTGATGATCCCTGGGAAGCTAACTATGGCTACACCTTC
many	TRBV6-2/TRBV6-3	TRBJ1-1	.	CASSPGWINTEAFF	TGTGCCAGCTCTCCAGGGTGGATAAACACTGAAGCTTTCTTT
many	TRBV10-3	TRBJ1-6	.	CAISDQGHSPLHF	TGTGCCATCAGTGACCAGGGTCATTCACCCCTCCACTTT
few	TRBV7-2	TRBJ2-3	.	CASSPQDTVASTDTQYF	TGTGCCAGCAGCCCCCAGGACACTGTCGCTAGCACAGATACGCAGTATTTT
.	TRBV7-8	TRBJ2-1	.	CASSLVPGYEQFF	TGTGCCAGCAGCTTAGTGCCAGGCTATGAGCAGTTCTTC
.	TRBV4-2	TRBJ1-2	.	CASSQERTVNYGYTF	TGTGCCAGCAGCCAAGAGCGGACAGTTAACTATGGCTACACCTTC
.	TRBV4-2	TRBJ2-3	.	CASSQDGGTEDTQYF	TGTGCCAGCAGCCAAGATGGGGGGACTGAAGATACGCAGTATTTT
many	TRBV18	TRBJ1-1	.	CASSPGDTEAFF	TGTGCCAGCTCACCAGGGGACACTGAAGCTTTCTTT
few	TRBV5-1	TRBJ1-6	.	CASSPSEGRGSPLHF	TGCGCCAGCAGCCCGAGTGAGGGGCGCGGTTCACCCCTCCACTTT
few	TRBV5-1	TRBJ2-3	.	CASSLVIRESGTDTQYF	TGCGCCAGCAGCTTGGTTATCCGGGAGAGTGGCACAGATACGCAGTATTTT
.	TRBV5-1	TRBJ1-5	TRBD1	CASSLGGQGANQPQHF	TGCGCCAGCAGCTTGGGGGGACAGGGGGCGAATCAGCCCCAGCATTTT
many	TRBV7-9	TRBJ2-7	TRBD2	CASSSGLAGGYPSYEQYF	TGTGCCAGCAGCTCGGGACTAGCGGGAGGGTATCCTTCCTACGAGCAGTACTTC
many	TRBV29-1	TRBJ1-6	.	CSARTQGPNSPLHF	TGCAGCGCCAGGACTCAGGGCCCTAATTCACCCCTCCACTTT
few	TRBV19	TRBJ2-1	.	CASSNGHSGNEQFF	TGTGCCAGTAGCAACGGCCATTCGGGGAATGAGCAGTTCTTC
.	TRBV28	TRBJ2-7	TRBD1	CATGAGGPREQYF	TGTGCCACAGGGGCAGGGGGTCCTCGGGAGCAGTACTTC
few	TRBV19	TRBJ2-1	.	CASSIPEWRTSYNEQFF	TGTGCCAGTAGTATACCCGAGTGGCGGACCTCCTACAATGAGCAGTTCTTC
many	TRBV7-9	TRBJ2-1	TRBD2	CASSPGTSGYNEQFF	TGTGCCAGCAGCCCCGGGACTAGCGGGTACAATGAGCAGTTCTTC
many	TRBV11-3	TRBJ2-5	.	CASSSFEAETQYF	TGTGCCAGCAGCTCGTTTGAGGCAGAGACCCAGTACTTC
few	TRBV30	TRBJ2-7	.	CAWSVRIYEQYF	TGTGCCTGGAGTGTAAGGATATACGAGCAGTACTTC
few	TRBV28	TRBJ2-7	.	CASSPGTWNPEQYF	TGTGCCAGCAGCCCCGGGACTTGGAATCCTGAGCAGTACTTC
.	TRBV6-2/TRBV6-3	TRBJ2-3	.	CASTQPGSTDTQYF	TGTGCCAGCACCCAACCAGGAAGCACAGATACGCAGTATTTT
many	TRBV12-3/TRBV12-4	TRBJ2-2	TRBD2	CASSLLAGGSTGELFF	TGTGCCAGCAGTTTGTTAGCGGGAGGTAGCACCGGGGAGCTGTTTTTT
many	TRBV27	TRBJ2-2	.	CASSEGRHGELFF	TGTGCCAGCAGTGAAGGTAGACACGGGGAGCTGTTTTTT
few	TRBV4-1	TRBJ2-1	.	CASSQDIGGTRNEQFF	TGCGCCAGCAGCCAAGATATTGGGGGAACAAGGAATGAGCAGTTCTTC
.	TRBV20-1	TRBJ1-1	.	CSCRDTNTEAFF	TGCAGTTGCAGGGACACGAACACTGAAGCTTTCTTT
.	TRBV14	TRBJ2-3	.	CASSPTLKPFGADTQYF	TGTGCCAGCAGCCCGACCCTCAAGCCCTTCGGGGCAGATACGCAGTATTTT
few	TRBV12-3/TRBV12-4	TRBJ1-1	TRBD1	CASTPTGANTEAFF	TGTGCCAGCACCCCGACAGGGGCGAACACTGAAGCTTTCTTT
many	TRBV29-1	TRBJ2-6	.	CSVGAASGANVLTF	TGCAGCGTTGGGGCAGCGTCTGGGGCCAACGTCCTGACTTTC
.	TRBV23-1	TRBJ2-3	.	CASSLTIALGQDTDTQYF	TGCGCCAGCAGTCTCACGATCGCCCTAGGGCAAGACACAGATACGCAGTATTTT